The T cell receptor beta chain under discussion was sequenced for a study of T cells in Graves' hyperthyroidism and ophthalmopathy (dated by TCRdb to 2018 to 2020). General notes on the study: Peripheral blood was sampled at the time of initial diagnosis, prior to any treatment. A discovery cohort of roughly 100 patients, 43 with Graves' ophthalmopathy and approximately 57 with stable Graves' hyperthyroidism, was used to find distinguishing TCR V-J signatures. An independent validation cohort of 18 to 20 hyperthyroidism patients and 15 or so patients who later progressed to ophthalmopathy tested prospective prediction of ophthalmopathy. The paper reports TCR Vbeta CDR3 sequencing of 135 peripheral blood samples: under 45 ophthalmopathy, fewer than 85 hyperthyroidism and roughly 17 progressor patients. The 100 discovery patients were randomly split 7:3 into training and test sets. The study also compared thyroid tissue and blood T-cell repertoires from more than 5 Graves' hyperthyroidism patients. Once sampling was done, hyperthyroidism patients were given methimazole at a starting dose of 30 mg daily, whereas ophthalmopathy patients were given high-dose intravenous methylprednisolone.

TCR beta CDR3 regions were amplified from RNA transcripts. The first round of RT-PCR for the TCR CDR3 was performed with the HTBI primer set and the Qiagen OneStep RT-PCR kit. A second multiplex PCR round built the libraries, followed by size selection and purification. The libraries were sequenced on an Illumina HiSeq2000 using paired-end 100 bp reads. The original methods were these. Raw data were processed with SOAPnuke, discarding reads with adapters, uncalled bases, mean Phred below 15, or no exact constant-primer or identifier match. COPE v1.2.5 was used to merge the high-quality paired reads, and each unique nucleotide sequence was defined as a clonotype. MiTCR v1.1 was used to align the clonotypes against IMGT TRBV, TRBD and TRBJ reference segments. Only V-J combinations with frequency above 0.0001, covering 99.2% of repertoires, were analysed. The TCS score was defined as F50 (clonal expansion) divided by E x V (chaos), with BLOSUM62-based TCRdist calculated between CDR3 peptides within each V-J. Welch's t-statistics and random forest reduced several hundred V-J features to roughly 13, which were used in a naive Bayes classifier (R e1071). TCRdb cleaned the public reads at Q25 with fastp, built clones with MiXCR and kept in-frame beta chains. Every CDR3 protein is listed once, alongside the most common genes and DNA of its rows. TCRdb, not the authors, supplied the V and J calls. The sample profile shows approximately 610,000 distinct CDR3 sequences; 16% of them were found once. The ten largest clones represent about 20% of the sample.

This clonotype was observed at least ten times. This receptor's antigen is unknown. No quality values exist for individual bases; no much larger clone is one base distant. Overall study results and their limits: Sample size was not statistically predetermined, and blinding of investigators to group allocation was not performed. In validation, progression to ophthalmopathy was predicted by the model with approximately 67% sensitivity and 72.22% specificity, a median of about 6.4 months before onset. A 13 V-J signature model separated ophthalmopathy from stable hyperthyroidism, with over 85% sensitivity and 81.08% specificity in cross-validation and 80%/75% in testing. Most expanded thyroid clonotypes (frequency above 0.001) were also found in blood, which suggests that blood repertoires may mirror thyroid immune responses.

For this chain, trimming is 4 bases at the V end and 2 bases at the J end, and the number of junction bases without a gene match is 8. CDR1 and CDR2 (MDHEN, SYDVKM) derive from the germline V gene. The CDR3 sequence holds 16 residues, the cysteine and phenylalanine included. Only the CDR3 part of the read is kept: 48 bases, read in frame from the first base. Stable Graves' hyperthyroidism was defined as no progression to ophthalmopathy during 18 months of follow-up. Hyperthyroidism patients were newly diagnosed, with disease duration under 2 months, and aged 18 to 65 years. Exclusion was applied to patients with uncontrolled infections, other autoimmune diseases, pregnancy or lactation. Clinical symptoms, serum thyroxine and TRAb, thyroid ultrasound, and orbital computed tomography formed the basis for the diagnoses. Ficoll-Paque density gradient centrifugation was used to isolate PBMCs from around 9.1 ml of fresh peripheral blood. Total RNA was extracted using Trizol reagent, and RNA quality was assessed on an Agilent 2100 Bioanalyzer.

This sequence uses TRBV28 and TRBJ1-2, with 9 bases aligning to TRBD1. Specimen: blood. This TCR derives from a woman between 18 and 30 years old with Graves' hyperthyroidism. The DNA sequence is given as TGTGCCAGCAGTTCCTTACCCGGGACAGGGAACTATGGCTACACCTTC. The translation is CASSSLPGTGNYGYTF.